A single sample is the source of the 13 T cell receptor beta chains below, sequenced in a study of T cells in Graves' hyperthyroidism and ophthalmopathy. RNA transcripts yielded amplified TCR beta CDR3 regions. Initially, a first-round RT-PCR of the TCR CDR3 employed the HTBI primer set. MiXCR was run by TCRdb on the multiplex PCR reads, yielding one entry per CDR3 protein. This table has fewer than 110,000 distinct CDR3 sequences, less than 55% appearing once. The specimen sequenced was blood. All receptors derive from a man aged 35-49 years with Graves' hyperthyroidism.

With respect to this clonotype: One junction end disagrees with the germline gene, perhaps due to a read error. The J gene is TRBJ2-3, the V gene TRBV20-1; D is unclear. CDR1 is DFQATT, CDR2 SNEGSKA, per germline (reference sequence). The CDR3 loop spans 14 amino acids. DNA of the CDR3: TGCGGTGCTCAGCCGGGTTTTTGCACAGATACGCAGTATTTT. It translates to CGAQPGFCTDTQYF.

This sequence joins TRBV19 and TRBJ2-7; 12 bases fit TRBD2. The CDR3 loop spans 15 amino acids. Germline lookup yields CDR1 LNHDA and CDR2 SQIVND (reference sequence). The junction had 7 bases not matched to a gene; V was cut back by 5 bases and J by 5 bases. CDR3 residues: CASSPRGTSGHEQYF. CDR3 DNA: TGTGCCAGTAGTCCTCGGGGGACTAGCGGGCACGAGCAGTACTTC.

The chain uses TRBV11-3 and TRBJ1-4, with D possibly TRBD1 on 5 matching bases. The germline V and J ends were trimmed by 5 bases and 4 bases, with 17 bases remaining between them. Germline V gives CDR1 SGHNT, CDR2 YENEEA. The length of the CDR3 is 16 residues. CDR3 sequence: CASSQERRGGNEKLFF. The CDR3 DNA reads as TGTGCCAGCAGCCAAGAGAGGCGGGGGGGTAATGAAAAACTGTTTTTT. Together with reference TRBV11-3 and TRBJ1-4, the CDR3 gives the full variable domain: EAGVVQSPRYKIIEKKQPVAFWCNPISGHNTLYWYLQNLGQGPELLIRYENEEAVDDSQLPKDRFSAERLKGVDSTLKIQPAELGDSAVYLCASSQERRGGNEKLFFGSGTQLSVL.

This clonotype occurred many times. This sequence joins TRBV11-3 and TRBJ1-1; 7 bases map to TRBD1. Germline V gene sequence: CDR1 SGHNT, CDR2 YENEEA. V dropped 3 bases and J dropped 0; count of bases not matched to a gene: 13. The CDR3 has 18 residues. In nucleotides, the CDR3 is TGTGCCAGCAGCTTCTGGTGGCAGGGGGAGAACTTGAACACTGAAGCTTTCTTT. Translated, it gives CASSFWWQGENLNTEAFF.

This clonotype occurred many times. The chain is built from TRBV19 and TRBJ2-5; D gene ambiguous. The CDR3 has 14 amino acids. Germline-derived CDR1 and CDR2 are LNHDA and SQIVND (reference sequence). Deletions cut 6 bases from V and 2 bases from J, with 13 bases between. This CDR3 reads CASRLHGSQETQYF. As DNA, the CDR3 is TGTGCCAGTAGATTGCATGGGTCACAAGAGACCCAGTACTTC.

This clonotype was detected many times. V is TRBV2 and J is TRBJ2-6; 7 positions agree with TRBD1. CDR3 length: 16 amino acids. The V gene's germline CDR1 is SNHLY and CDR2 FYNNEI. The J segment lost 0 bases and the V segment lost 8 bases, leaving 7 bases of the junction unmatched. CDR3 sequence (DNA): TGTGCCAGCTTGGGGGCAGGGGGCTCTGGGGCCAACGTCCTGACTTTC. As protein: CASLGAGGSGANVLTF.

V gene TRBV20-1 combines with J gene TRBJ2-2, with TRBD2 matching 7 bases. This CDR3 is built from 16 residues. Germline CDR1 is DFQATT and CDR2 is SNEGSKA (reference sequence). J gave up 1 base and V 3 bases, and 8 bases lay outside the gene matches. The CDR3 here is CSARGVSGWNTGELFF. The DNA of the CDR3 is TGCAGTGCTAGGGGGGTTAGCGGGTGGAACACCGGGGAGCTGTTTTTT.

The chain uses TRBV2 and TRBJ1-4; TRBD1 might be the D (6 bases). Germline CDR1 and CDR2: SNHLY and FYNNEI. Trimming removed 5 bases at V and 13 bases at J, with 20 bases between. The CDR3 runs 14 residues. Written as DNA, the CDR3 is TGTGCCAGCAGTTCAAAGACGGCCCAGGGGATACTGTTTTTT. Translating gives CASSSKTAQGILFF.

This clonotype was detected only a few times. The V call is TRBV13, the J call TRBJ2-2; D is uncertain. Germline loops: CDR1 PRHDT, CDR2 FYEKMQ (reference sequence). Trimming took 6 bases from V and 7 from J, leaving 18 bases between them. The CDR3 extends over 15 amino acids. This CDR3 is CASSQVRYNGGELFF. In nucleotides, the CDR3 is TGTGCCAGCAGTCAAGTAAGGTATAACGGCGGGGAGCTGTTTTTT.

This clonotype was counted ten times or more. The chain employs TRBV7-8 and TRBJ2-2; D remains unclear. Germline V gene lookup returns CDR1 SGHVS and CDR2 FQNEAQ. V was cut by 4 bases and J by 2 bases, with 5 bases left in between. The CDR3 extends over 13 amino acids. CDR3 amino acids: CASSSDNTGELFF. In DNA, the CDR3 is TGTGCCAGCAGCTCCGATAACACCGGGGAGCTGTTTTTT. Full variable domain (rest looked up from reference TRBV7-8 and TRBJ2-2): GAGVSQSPRYKVAKRGQDVALRCDPISGHVSLFWYQQALGQGPEFLTYFQNEAQLDKSGLPSDRFFAERPEGSVSTLKIQRTQQEDSAVYLCASSSDNTGELFFGEGSRLTVL.

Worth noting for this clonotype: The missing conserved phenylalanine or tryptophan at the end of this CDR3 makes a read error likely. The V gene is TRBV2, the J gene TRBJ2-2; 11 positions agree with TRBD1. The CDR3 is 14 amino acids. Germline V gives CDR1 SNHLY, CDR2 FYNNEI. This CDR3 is CANSGQGATGELFS. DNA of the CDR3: TGTGCCAACAGTGGACAGGGGGCTACCGGGGAGCTGTTTTCT.

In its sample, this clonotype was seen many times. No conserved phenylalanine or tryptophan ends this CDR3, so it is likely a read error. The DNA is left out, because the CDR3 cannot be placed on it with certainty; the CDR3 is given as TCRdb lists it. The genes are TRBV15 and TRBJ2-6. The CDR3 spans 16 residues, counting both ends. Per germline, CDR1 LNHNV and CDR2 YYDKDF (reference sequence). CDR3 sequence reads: CATSRDRSSGANVLKI.

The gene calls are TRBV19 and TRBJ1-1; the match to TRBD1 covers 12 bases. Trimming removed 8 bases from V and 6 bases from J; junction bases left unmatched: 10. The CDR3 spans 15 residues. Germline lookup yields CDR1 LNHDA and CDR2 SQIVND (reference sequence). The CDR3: CASSLLRDRGPEAFF. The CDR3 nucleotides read TGTGCCAGTTCGCTACTCCGGGACAGGGGGCCTGAAGCTTTCTTT.